This TCR beta chain was recovered during a study of T cells in Graves' hyperthyroidism and ophthalmopathy. The wider study: Upon initial diagnosis and before any treatment, peripheral blood was collected.

Regions amplified from RNA transcripts were the TCR beta CDR3 regions. The HTBI primer set was used in a first-round RT-PCR of the TCR CDR3. TCRdb re-called the multiplex PCR reads through MiXCR, storing one row per CDR3 protein. The sample gives more than 500,000 distinct CDR3 sequences, under 15% of which show up once; approximately 4.2% is in the top ten. Per germline, CDR1 MRHNA and CDR2 SNTAGT. The V end was cut by 7 bases, the J end by 3 bases, with 12 bases between. CDR3 length equals 13 residues. J is TRBJ1-1 and V is TRBV6-4; tentatively, D is TRBD1 (5 bases). The sequenced sample consisted of blood. The clonotype originates from a woman aged 40 to 50 with Graves' ophthalmopathy. CDR3 in amino acids: CASNPAGYTEAFF. CDR3 bases: TGTGCCAGCAACCCTGCAGGGTACACTGAAGCTTTCTTT.